The 22 T cell receptor beta chains reported below all come from one sample, sequenced in a study of T cell responses to AZD1222 COVID-19 vaccine. TCRdb keeps only in-frame clones here, not all; method: immunoSEQ multiplex PCR. The sample holds approximately 88,000 clones; just over 90% are singletons and the top ten take roughly 5.9%. The input for sequencing was peripheral blood, taken 28 days after the second AZD1222 dose. The source is an adult who received the AZD1222 COVID-19 vaccine.

The chain employs TRBV6-5 and TRBJ1-4; a possible D gene is TRBD1 (5 bases). CDR1 and CDR2 from the germline V gene are MNHEY and SVGAGI. The CDR3 has 14 amino acids. Trimming pared 5 bases from V and 6 bases from J, leaving 13 bases between. The CDR3 protein is CASSQGSLDEKLFF. The CDR3 coding sequence is TGTGCCAGCAGTCAGGGTTCTTTGGATGAAAAACTGTTTTTT.

The chain employs TRBV5-1 and TRBJ1-1; D call uncertain. Germline loops: CDR1 SGHRS, CDR2 YFSETQ. The CDR3 contains 14 residues. The V gene lost 0 bases and the J gene lost 3 bases, with 9 bases spanning the gap. This CDR3 reads CASSLAVTDTEAFF. CDR3 DNA sequence: TGCGCCAGCAGCTTGGCGGTCACGGACACTGAAGCTTTCTTT.

CDR3 nucleotide sequence: TGTGCCAGCAGTTATAACGGGGCCCCACCGAACACTGAAGCTTTCTTT. As protein: CASSYNGAPPNTEAFF. V usage is TRBV2 and J usage is TRBJ1-1; tentatively, D is TRBD1 (5 bases). This CDR3 has 16 amino acids. V was trimmed by 5 bases and J by 1 base, leaving 17 bases between them. Germline assignment: CDR1 SNHLY and CDR2 FYNNEI.

The chain carries TRBV6-5 and TRBJ1-2; 8 positions agree with TRBD1. V trimming: 5 bases; J trimming: 4 bases; junction bases outside the gene matches: 3. CDR3 length equals 13 residues. CDR1 MNHEY and CDR2 SVGAGI come from the germline V gene. The CDR3 loop is CASSPGTGYGYTF. CDR3 in DNA: TGTGCCAGCAGTCCCGGGACAGGCTATGGCTACACCTTC.

The chain carries TRBV5-1 and TRBJ1-1; 7 positions agree with TRBD1. Per germline, CDR1 SGHRS and CDR2 YFSETQ. CDR3 length: 15 residues. V was pared by 3 bases and J by 4 bases, with 9 bases of the junction left unmatched. The CDR3 sequence: CASSSRGQAGTEAFF. CDR3 in DNA: TGCGCCAGCAGCTCCCGCGGACAGGCTGGCACTGAAGCTTTCTTT.

The chain carries TRBV9 and TRBJ2-7; TRBD1 agrees at 8 bases. Trimming at V came to 4 bases and at J to 7 bases, leaving 16 bases not matched to a gene. The CDR3 is 16 amino acids. The germline V gene has CDR1 SGDLS and CDR2 YYNGEE. CDR3 coding DNA: TGTGCCAGCAGCCGTGATCAGACAGGGGCCTTAGGGGAGCAGTACTTC. It codes for CASSRDQTGALGEQYF.

The genes are TRBV11-2 and TRBJ1-1, with 7 positions matching TRBD1. CDR1 SGHAT and CDR2 FQNNGV come from the germline V gene. The CDR3 sequence is 15 residues long. V lost 3 bases and J lost 1; bases outside the gene matches: 5. The CDR3 DNA reads as TGTGCCAGCAGCTTGGAGGGACAGAGGAACACTGAAGCTTTCTTT. Translated, it gives CASSLEGQRNTEAFF.

This clone has a single count. V gene TRBV5-6 combines with J gene TRBJ2-1; 8 bases line up with TRBD2. In germline, CDR1 is SGHDT, CDR2 YYEEEE. J was trimmed by 8 bases and V by 3 bases; bases with no gene match: 10. CDR3 length equals 15 residues. The CDR3 sequence is CASSSPGLVSYEQFF. The CDR3 DNA reads as TGTGCCAGCAGCTCACCGGGACTAGTTTCATATGAGCAGTTCTTC. Looking up the rest from reference TRBV5-6 and TRBJ2-1 gives the full variable domain: DAGVTQSPTHLIKTRGQQVTLRCSPKSGHDTVSWYQQALGQGPQFIFQYYEEEERQRGNFPDRFSGHQFPNYSSELNVNALLLGDSALYLCASSSPGLVSYEQFFGPGTRLTVL.

This clone was detected only once. The V and J genes are TRBV30 and TRBJ2-7; D is perhaps TRBD2 (5 bases). Trimming stripped 8 bases from V and 7 bases from J, with 18 bases between. This CDR3 has 12 amino acids. Germline V lookup: CDR1 GTSNPN, CDR2 SVGIG (reference sequence). As DNA, the CDR3 is TGTGCCGGCGAGGGCCCAGCCGGGGAGCAGTACTTC. Translating it yields CAGEGPAGEQYF.

The chain has TRBV6-2 or TRBV6-3 and TRBJ2-7; D is unresolved. V lost 2 bases and J lost 4, with 6 bases in between. The CDR3 sequence is 12 residues long. Germline V gene lookup returns CDR1 MNHEY and CDR2 SVGEGT. CDR3 loop: CASSYTGYEQYF. DNA for the CDR3: TGTGCCAGCAGTTACACTGGATACGAGCAGTACTTC.

In this sample, this clone turned up once. The chain joins TRBV29-1 to TRBJ1-2; no firm D call. The germline CDR1 and CDR2 sequences are SQVTM and ANQGSEA. The V end was cut by 4 bases, the J end by 2 bases, with 11 bases between. The CDR3 sequence is 13 residues long. CDR3 protein: CSVGHESNYGYTF. Written as DNA, the CDR3 is TGCAGCGTTGGACACGAGTCCAACTATGGCTACACCTTC.

This clone was picked up a small number of times. The V and J genes are TRBV6-2 or TRBV6-3 and TRBJ2-7; 11 bases fit TRBD1. V dropped 4 bases and J dropped 3; count of bases not matched to a gene: 5. Germline V CDR1 and CDR2: MNHEY, SVGEGT. The CDR3 spans 15 residues. CDR3 sequence (DNA): TGTGCCAGCAGTTCCCGGGACAGGGGGATCTACGAGCAGTACTTC. This sequence encodes CASSSRDRGIYEQYF.

This rearrangement joins TRBV5-1 to TRBJ2-5, with a weak D call TRBD1 (6 bases). The CDR3 covers 14 residues. Germline loops: CDR1 SGHRS, CDR2 YFSETQ. V dropped 4 bases and J dropped 5 bases, with 15 bases sitting between them. CDR3 nucleotide sequence: TGCGCCAGCAGCCTGGGACACCTTGGGGAGACCCAGTACTTC. Its translation is CASSLGHLGETQYF.

The chain uses TRBV3-1 (or the pseudogene TRBV3-2) and TRBJ2-7, with a tentative D call TRBD2 (6 bases). Germline V lookup: CDR1 LGHDT, CDR2 YNNKEL (reference sequence). V was cut by 4 bases and J by 5 bases, with 15 bases left in between. The CDR3 is made up of 14 amino acids. The CDR3 loop reads CASSPQTSRNEQYF. The CDR3, as DNA: TGTGCCAGCAGCCCACAGACTAGTAGAAACGAGCAGTACTTC.

V usage is TRBV15 and J usage is TRBJ1-5; D not certain. V lost 3 bases, J lost 0 bases, and 6 bases lay in between. CDR3 length: 14 amino acids. CDR1 LNHNV and CDR2 YYDKDF come from the germline V gene (reference sequence). The CDR3 DNA reads as TGTGCCACCAGCAGGGGGTATAGCAATCAGCCCCAGCATTTT. This gives the protein CATSRGYSNQPQHF. The entire variable domain, with the rest obtained from reference TRBV15 and TRBJ1-5, is as follows: DAMVIQNPRYQVTQFGKPVTLSCSQTLNHNVMYWYQQKSSQAPKLLFHYYDKDFNNEADTPDNFQSRRPNTSFCFLDIRSPGLGDTAMYLCATSRGYSNQPQHFGDGTRLSIL.

This chain joins TRBV5-8 and TRBJ2-7; 9 bases match TRBD1. This CDR3 region has 13 residues. Germline V gene sequence: CDR1 SGHTS, CDR2 YDEGEE. Losses at the gene ends were 2 bases for V and 5 bases for J; bases not matched to a gene: 2. Written as DNA, the CDR3 is TGTGCCAGCAGCTTACAGGGGGCACACGAGCAGTACTTC. Its protein product is CASSLQGAHEQYF.

The chain employs TRBV10-2 and TRBJ2-5; tentative D call: TRBD2 (6 bases). V was trimmed by 3 bases and J by 4 bases, leaving 12 bases between them. Germline CDR1 reads WSHSY; CDR2 reads SAAADI. The CDR3 has 14 residues. The CDR3 DNA reads TGCGCCAGCAGTGATTTGGGGCGGGGAGAGACCCAGTACTTC. Amino acids: CASSDLGRGETQYF.

CDR3 loop: CASRPAGDTQYF. The CDR3 DNA is TGTGCCAGCAGACCTGCGGGGGATACGCAGTATTTT. J is TRBJ2-3 and V is TRBV12-3 or TRBV12-4; D possibly corresponds to TRBD2 (6 bases). V shed 6 bases and J shed 6 bases, with 10 bases lying between them. The CDR3 has 12 residues.

The chain employs TRBV24-1 and TRBJ1-5; D is ambiguous. Between the trimmed V and J ends, which lost 2 bases and 7 bases, there was a span of 11 bases. CDR3 length: 14 amino acids. Germline V gives CDR1 KGHDR, CDR2 SFDVKD. The CDR3 sequence: CATSDSHGGQPQHF. CDR3 DNA sequence: TGTGCCACCAGTGATTCACATGGCGGGCAGCCCCAGCATTTT.

This CDR3 is CASSQMGGPEQFF. DNA for the CDR3: TGTGCCAGCTCACAGATGGGGGGCCCCGAGCAGTTCTTC. The chain has TRBV18 and TRBJ2-1; D might be TRBD1 or TRBD2, each matching 6 bases. V dropped 4 bases and J dropped 10 bases, with 14 bases sitting between them. CDR1 and CDR2 (germline): KGHSH, LQKENI. The CDR3 has 13 amino acids.

The chain recombines TRBV6-5 with TRBJ1-2; D gene ambiguous. Germline V gene lookup returns CDR1 MNHEY and CDR2 SVGAGI. The V end was cut by 6 bases, the J end by 3 bases, with 14 bases between. This CDR3 region has 14 residues. This CDR3 is CASSLNTGDYGYTF. Written as DNA, the CDR3 is TGTGCCAGCAGCCTAAACACTGGGGACTATGGCTACACCTTC.

This clone appeared a single time. This sequence joins TRBV7-2 and TRBJ1-5; D remains ambiguous. Looked up from germline, CDR1 is SGHTA and CDR2 is FQGNSA. V was pared by 3 bases and J by 6 bases, with 9 bases between. CDR3 length equals 13 residues. The CDR3: CASSFDVSQPQHF. The CDR3 DNA is TGTGCCAGCAGCTTCGATGTTTCTCAGCCCCAGCATTTT.